This TCR beta chain comes out of a study of OX40 agonist ivuxolimab in advanced cancers. As for the study in general: Patients received ivuxolimab, an agonistic anti-OX40 (CD134) antibody.

General study results and limits: Among some nonresponders, normalized T-cell clonal expansion was also low. Those patients achieving a partial response at 0.1-3.0 mg/kg showed among the lowest clonal expansion.

Trimming took 3 bases from V and 9 from J, leaving 16 bases between them. Germline V CDR1 and CDR2: MDHEN, SYDVKM. The CDR3 has 14 amino acids. To note about this clone: The antigen remains unidentified.

Clones were read by immunoSEQ multiplex PCR, and TCRdb kept only the in-frame ones, dropping some. This table has 70,000 or so clones, 80% to 95% appearing once. The V and J genes are TRBV28 and TRBJ2-3, with D possibly being TRBD2 (5 bases). This TCR came from an adult with an advanced solid tumor such as melanoma, head and neck, liver or kidney cancer. This material consisted of CD4+ or CD8+ T cells sorted from blood, taken in a trial of the OX40 agonist ivuxolimab. DNA for the CDR3: TGTGCCAGCAGTTTCTTCACTAGTTTGGGGACGCAGTATTTT. Translation gives CASSFFTSLGTQYF.